Each of the 14 T cell receptor beta chains below was sequenced from the same sample in a study of blood T cell repertoires in COVID-19. Sequencing used immunoSEQ multiplex PCR; TCRdb keeps in-frame clones, though not all of them. The sample holds approximately 160,000 clones, approximately 85% seen once. The sequencing input was peripheral blood. These receptors all come from a woman aged 55-69 years with COVID-19, enrolled during active disease.

There are many counts of this clone. DNA for the CDR3: TGTGCCAGCAGCTTGTATGGCAGGGACTTTGTTGAAGCTTTCTTT. The encoded protein is CASSLYGRDFVEAFF. V gene TRBV5-6 combines with J gene TRBJ1-1; D is perhaps TRBD1 (5 bases). V was clipped by 1 base and J by 7 bases, with 17 bases between them. Germline V gene data show CDR1 as SGHDT and CDR2 as YYEEEE. The CDR3 is 15 residues long.

The V and J genes are TRBV5-1 and TRBJ1-2, with D possibly matching TRBD1 (6 bases). Germline assignment: CDR1 SGHRS and CDR2 YFSETQ. V lost 4 bases to trimming and J lost 8 bases, with 21 bases between them. The CDR3 runs 15 residues. CDR3 sequence reads: CASSTDGGQGLGYTF. CDR3 DNA sequence: TGCGCCAGCAGCACGGACGGTGGGCAGGGGCTGGGCTACACCTTC.

The rearrangement links TRBV5-6 to TRBJ1-1; TRBD1 might be the D (5 bases). The V gene's germline CDR1 is SGHDT and CDR2 YYEEEE. This CDR3 comprises 13 residues. Trimming took 4 bases from V and 1 from J, leaving 8 bases between them. The CDR3 bases are TGTGCCAGCAGCAGGGGTGGGAACACTGAAGCTTTCTTT. Amino acid sequence: CASSRGGNTEAFF.

This clone was detected a few times. The V call is TRBV3-1 (or the pseudogene TRBV3-2), the J call TRBJ1-1; D is uncertain. Germline lookup yields CDR1 LGHDT and CDR2 YNNKEL (reference sequence). The CDR3 totals 16 residues. V shed 5 bases and J shed 4 bases, with 20 bases lying between them. CDR3 sequence: CASSDSIGTFSTEAFF. The CDR3 nucleotides read TGTGCCAGCAGCGACTCGATAGGTACCTTCTCCACTGAAGCTTTCTTT.

The J gene is TRBJ1-4, the V gene TRBV6-5; D gene unclear. V was pared by 2 bases and J by 0 bases, with 7 bases between. This CDR3 region has 15 residues. CDR1 and CDR2 from the germline V gene are MNHEY and SVGAGI. The CDR3 loop is CASSYSRATNEKLFF. CDR3 coding DNA: TGTGCCAGCAGTTACAGCCGGGCAACTAATGAAAAACTGTTTTTT.

The chain combines TRBV6-6 with TRBJ1-6; 8 bases line up with TRBD1. Losses at the gene ends were 2 bases for V and 7 bases for J; bases not matched to a gene: 4. The length of the CDR3 is 15 residues. Germline lookup yields CDR1 MNHNY and CDR2 SVGAGI (reference sequence). The CDR3 sequence: CASSYGDRKNSPLHF. In nucleotides, the CDR3 is TGTGCCAGCAGTTACGGGGACAGGAAAAATTCACCCCTCCACTTT.

The sample holds one count of this clone. The chain joins TRBV11-2 to TRBJ2-2, with D possibly TRBD1 on 5 matching bases. The germline CDR1 and CDR2 sequences are SGHAT and FQNNGV. V was clipped by 7 bases and J by 7 bases, with 16 bases between them. This CDR3 spans 14 amino acids. CDR3 nucleotide sequence: TGTGCCAGCAAAAAAGGGGCAGGGAACGGGGAGCTGTTTTTT. This translates into CASKKGAGNGELFF.

The chain uses TRBV7-3 and TRBJ2-7; TRBD2 matches at 14 bases. There are 19 residues in the CDR3. J lost 5 bases, V lost 4 bases, and 16 bases had no gene match. Germline V gene data show CDR1 as SGHTA and CDR2 as FQGTGA. CDR3 DNA sequence: TGTGCCAGCAGCTCCATAGGAGGACTAGCGGGAGGATACGGCAACGAGCAGTACTTC. Its translation: CASSSIGGLAGGYGNEQYF.

The chain links TRBV19 to TRBJ1-1, with TRBD1 identical over 9 bases. Germline lookup yields CDR1 LNHDA and CDR2 SQIVND (reference sequence). This CDR3 contains 15 residues. Trimming removed 6 bases from V and 1 base from J; junction bases left unmatched: 6. CDR3 sequence: CASSTGGFQNTEAFF. The CDR3, as DNA: TGTGCCAGTAGCACAGGGGGCTTTCAGAACACTGAAGCTTTCTTT.

This chain uses TRBV12-3 or TRBV12-4 with TRBJ2-5, with D perhaps TRBD2 (5 bases). V was pared by 6 bases and J by 2 bases, with 10 bases between. The CDR3 has 13 residues. The CDR3 spells CASSHGDQETQYF. CDR3 bases: TGTGCCAGCAGCCACGGGGATCAAGAGACCCAGTACTTC.

V and J are TRBV21-1 and TRBJ1-1; whether TRBD1, the table's D call, matches the DNA was not checked. TRBV21-1 is shown as a pseudogene. The CDR3 loop spans 15 amino acids. The CDR3 is CASSATARDNTEAFF. As DNA, the CDR3 is TGTGCCAGCAGCGCGACGGCCAGGGATAACACTGAAGCTTTCTTT.

For the CDR3, the DNA is TGTGCCAGCAGCTTGTGGGTGGGGAGTCAGCCCCAGCATTTT. Protein product: CASSLWVGSQPQHF. The chain recombines TRBV5-6 with TRBJ1-5; D is uncertain. V dropped 1 base and J dropped 6 bases, with 11 bases sitting between them. This CDR3 comprises 14 residues. CDR1 and CDR2 from the germline V gene are SGHDT and YYEEEE.

This sequence joins TRBV12-5 and TRBJ1-2; 9 positions agree with TRBD1. The V and J ends lost 7 bases and 6 bases, in that order; junction bases with no gene match: 9. Germline-derived CDR1 and CDR2 are LGHNT and FRNRAP. The CDR3 has 14 residues. The CDR3 sequence: CASVRDRGANGYTF. The DNA of the CDR3 is TGTGCTAGTGTCCGCGACAGGGGGGCGAATGGCTACACCTTC.

This clone has just one count. The rearrangement links TRBV7-9 to TRBJ1-2, with 8 bases aligning to TRBD1. CDR1 is SEHNR and CDR2 is FQNEAQ in the germline V gene (reference sequence). This CDR3 has 14 amino acids. V shed 4 bases and J 2 bases; nucleotides not matched to a gene: 3. The CDR3 region is CASSWRDRNYGYTF. The DNA for the CDR3 is TGTGCCAGCAGCTGGAGGGACAGGAACTATGGCTACACCTTC.